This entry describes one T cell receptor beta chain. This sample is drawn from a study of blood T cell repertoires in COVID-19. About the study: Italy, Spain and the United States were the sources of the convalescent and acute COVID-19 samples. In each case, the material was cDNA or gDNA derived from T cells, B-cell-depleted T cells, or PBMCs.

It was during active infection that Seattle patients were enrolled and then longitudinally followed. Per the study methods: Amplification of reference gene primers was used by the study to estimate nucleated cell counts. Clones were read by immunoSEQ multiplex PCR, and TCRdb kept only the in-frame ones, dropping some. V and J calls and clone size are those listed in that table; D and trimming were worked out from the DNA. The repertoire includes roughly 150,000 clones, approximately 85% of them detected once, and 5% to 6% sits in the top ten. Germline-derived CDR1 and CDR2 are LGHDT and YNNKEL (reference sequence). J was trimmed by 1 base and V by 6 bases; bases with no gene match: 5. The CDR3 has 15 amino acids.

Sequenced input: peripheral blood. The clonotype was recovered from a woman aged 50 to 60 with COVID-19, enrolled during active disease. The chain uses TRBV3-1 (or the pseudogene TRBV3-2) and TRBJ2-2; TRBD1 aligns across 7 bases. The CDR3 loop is CASSRRTGNTGELFF. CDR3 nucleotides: TGTGCCAGCAGTCGCCGGACAGGGAACACCGGGGAGCTGTTTTTT.